The 24 T cell receptor beta chains presented below share a single source sample, sequenced in a study of OX40 agonist ivuxolimab in advanced cancers. Sequencing used immunoSEQ multiplex PCR; TCRdb keeps in-frame clones, though not all of them. The sample carries tens of thousands of clones, approximately 87% recorded once. This sample comprised CD4+ or CD8+ T cells sorted from blood, obtained in a trial of the OX40 agonist ivuxolimab. The source is an adult with an advanced solid tumor such as melanoma, head and neck, liver or kidney cancer.

The genes are TRBV9 and TRBJ2-1; D is possibly TRBD2 (5 bases). The germline gives CDR1 SGDLS, CDR2 YYNGEE. This CDR3 contains 16 residues. Trimming left V 3 bases short and J 1 base short, with 14 bases between. The CDR3 DNA is TGTGCCAGCAGCGCCCTTCTAGCCCGTTCCTACAATGAGCAGTTCTTC. It translates to CASSALLARSYNEQFF.

For this clone: This CDR3 is also generated by other DNA sequences in the sample. The chain is built from TRBV9 and TRBJ2-2; either TRBD1 or TRBD2 may supply D (5 bases each). The CDR3 extends over 14 amino acids. Trimming cost V 3 bases and J 2 bases, with 8 bases left between them. CDR1 and CDR2 (germline): SGDLS, YYNGEE. CDR3 sequence reads: CASSEGSNTGELFF. The CDR3 nucleotides read TGTGCCAGCAGCGAGGGGAGTAACACCGGGGAGCTGTTTTTT.

The chain is built from TRBV4-1 and TRBJ2-1, with D perhaps matching TRBD1 (6 bases). V was pared by 4 bases and J by 8 bases, with 18 bases between. The CDR3 contains 15 residues. CDR1 is MGHRA and CDR2 is YSYEKL in the germline V gene. The CDR3 nucleotides read TGCGCCAGCAGCCCTTACCGGGACATTGACGATGAGCAGTTCTTC. The encoded protein is CASSPYRDIDDEQFF.

The chain carries TRBV15 and TRBJ2-5, with D perhaps matching TRBD1 (5 bases). Germline assignment: CDR1 LNHNV and CDR2 YYDKDF (reference sequence). V was cut by 0 bases and J by 4 bases, with 21 bases left in between. The CDR3 is made up of 18 amino acids. This chain's CDR3 is CATSRDEIVQGWGETQYF. Here the CDR3 DNA reads TGTGCCACCAGCAGAGATGAGATTGTGCAGGGTTGGGGAGAGACCCAGTACTTC.

This chain links TRBV28 with TRBJ1-6, with D perhaps matching TRBD1 (5 bases). The CDR3 has 17 residues. Germline lookup yields CDR1 MDHEN and CDR2 SYDVKM. Trimming removed 3 bases from V and 7 bases from J, with 19 bases in between. This CDR3 reads CASSFTGGGRINSPLHF. Here the CDR3 DNA reads TGTGCCAGCAGTTTTACAGGCGGGGGACGGATCAATTCACCCCTCCACTTT.

This chain connects TRBV6-1 to TRBJ2-7, with 7 bases that match TRBD2. The CDR3 runs 15 residues. The V segment lost 3 bases and the J segment 2 bases; nucleotides outside the gene matches: 7. Germline loops: CDR1 MNHNS, CDR2 SASEGT. The CDR3 DNA reads TGTGCCAGCAGTGAGGTGCGACTAGCCCCCTACGAGCAGTACTTC. Translating it yields CASSEVRLAPYEQYF.

The chain uses TRBV13 and TRBJ2-7, with 13 bases aligning to TRBD2. There are 15 residues in the CDR3. Germline V gene lookup returns CDR1 PRHDT and CDR2 FYEKMQ (reference sequence). V gave up 5 bases and J gave up 2 bases; unmatched junction bases: 3. CDR3 sequence: CASSAGLAGTYEQYF. The CDR3 DNA sequence: TGTGCCAGCAGCGCGGGACTAGCGGGGACCTACGAGCAGTACTTC.

V and J are TRBV7-9 and TRBJ1-3; D might be TRBD1 (6 bases). The germline V gene has CDR1 SEHNR and CDR2 FQNEAQ (reference sequence). V was cut by 4 bases and J by 3 bases, with 16 bases left in between. The CDR3 totals 16 residues. CDR3 in DNA: TGTGCCAGCAGCTCCTATACAGGGCGGGATGGAAACACCATATATTTT. This translates into CASSSYTGRDGNTIYF.

This sequence joins TRBV2 and TRBJ2-1; TRBD2 might be the D (5 bases). V lost 6 bases and J 5 bases, leaving 11 bases between the germline ends. The CDR3 runs 13 residues. CDR1 is SNHLY and CDR2 is FYNNEI in the germline V gene. The CDR3 DNA is TGTGCCAGCAGAAGTTGGGAGAACAATGAGCAGTTCTTC. Protein sequence: CASRSWENNEQFF.

The chain uses TRBV11-1 and TRBJ1-2, with 8 bases lining up with TRBD1. In germline, CDR1 is SGHAT, CDR2 FQDESV (reference sequence). V gave up 5 bases and J gave up 4 bases; unmatched junction bases: 3. The CDR3 sequence is 13 residues long. The CDR3 DNA is TGTGCCAGCAGCCGGACAGGGTTCTATGGCTACACCTTC. Amino acids: CASSRTGFYGYTF.

This chain links TRBV29-1 with TRBJ2-7; 11 bases match TRBD1. This CDR3 has 17 residues. After removal of 4 bases from V and 3 bases from J, the junction contained 14 bases not matched to a gene. Germline CDR1 SQVTM, CDR2 ANQGSEA. The CDR3 reads CSVAGQGARYPLYEQYF. DNA of the CDR3: TGCAGCGTTGCTGGACAGGGGGCCAGATACCCCCTCTACGAGCAGTACTTC.

The chain carries TRBV11-2 and TRBJ2-3; 12 positions match TRBD2. Trimming cost V 3 bases and J 6 bases; bases outside gene matches: 1. CDR1 is SGHAT and CDR2 is FQNNGV in the germline V gene. This CDR3 is 14 amino acids long. The CDR3 region is CASSFTSGRDTQYF. For the CDR3, the DNA is TGTGCCAGCAGCTTTACTAGCGGGAGGGATACGCAGTATTTT.

CDR3 protein: CASSPMGAGGLASPYEQYF. CDR3 in DNA: TGTGCCAGCAGCCCGATGGGGGCAGGGGGACTAGCGTCTCCCTACGAGCAGTACTTC. The chain joins TRBV4-2 to TRBJ2-7; 10 bases map to TRBD2. Germline-derived CDR1 and CDR2 are LGHNA and YNFKEQ. The CDR3 covers 19 residues. Trimming removed 4 bases from V and 2 bases from J; junction bases left unmatched: 17.

CDR3 sequence reads: CATTPGLVYNEQFF. In nucleotides, the CDR3 is TGTGCCACCACTCCGGGACTAGTCTACAATGAGCAGTTCTTC. The chain employs TRBV27 and TRBJ2-1, with TRBD2 identical over 8 bases. The CDR3 contains 14 residues. The J segment lost 3 bases and the V segment lost 10 bases, leaving 8 bases of the junction unmatched. Looked up from germline, CDR1 is MNHEY and CDR2 is SMNVEV (reference sequence).

This clone is categorized as medium-sized. V usage is TRBV2 and J usage is TRBJ2-4; D gene uncertain. The V and J ends lost 5 bases and 2 bases respectively, with 4 bases between them. CDR3 size: 12 residues. Looked up from germline, CDR1 is SNHLY and CDR2 is FYNNEI. The CDR3 protein is CASSSSKNIQYF. The DNA for the CDR3 is TGTGCCAGCAGTAGCTCCAAAAACATTCAGTACTTC.

The chain recombines TRBV6-1 with TRBJ1-2; 7 bases align to TRBD1. Germline CDR1 and CDR2: MNHNS and SASEGT. This CDR3 has 11 amino acids. Trimming took 5 bases from V and 12 from J; bases not matched to a gene: 6. The CDR3: CASSLGQKDTF. CDR3 DNA sequence: TGTGCCAGCAGTTTGGGACAGAAGGACACCTTC.

The sample holds a few counts of this clone. This chain links TRBV7-9 with TRBJ1-1; TRBD1 is a possible D gene (5 bases). CDR3 size: 15 residues. V was pared by 8 bases and J by 0 bases, with 16 bases between. Germline CDR1 SEHNR, CDR2 FQNEAQ (reference sequence). CDR3 sequence (DNA): TGTGCCAGCCTATCAGCCCGGGACTTGAACACTGAAGCTTTCTTT. This translates into CASLSARDLNTEAFF.

This sequence joins TRBV7-2 and TRBJ1-1, with TRBD1 as a possible D gene (6 bases). The CDR3 loop spans 15 amino acids. The germline V gene has CDR1 SGHTA and CDR2 FQGNSA. The ends were cut back, 5 bases at V and 0 bases at J, with 13 bases in the middle. The chain's CDR3 is CASSTLRDMNTEAFF. In nucleotides, the CDR3 is TGTGCCAGCAGCACCCTAAGGGACATGAACACTGAAGCTTTCTTT.

This sequence joins TRBV6-1 and TRBJ1-6; the D gene is possibly TRBD1 (5 bases). The V gene lost 2 bases and the J gene lost 9 bases, with 14 bases spanning the gap. The germline V gene has CDR1 MNHNS and CDR2 SASEGT. The CDR3 totals 15 residues. CDR3 region: CASSEFPGTRSPLHF. The CDR3 bases are TGTGCCAGCAGTGAATTCCCAGGGACTCGTTCACCCCTCCACTTT.

This clone was observed a few times. This chain connects TRBV6-5 to TRBJ2-7; no firm D call. Trimming shortened V by 2 bases and J by 4 bases, and 9 bases separated the two germline ends. This CDR3 spans 13 amino acids. CDR1 is MNHEY, CDR2 SVGAGI, per germline. The CDR3 reads CASSYGVGYEQYF. The CDR3 coding sequence is TGTGCCAGCAGTTACGGAGTGGGATACGAGCAGTACTTC.

This clone was seen just once. The chain couples TRBV6-1 to TRBJ2-1, with 8 bases lining up with TRBD2. The V gene's germline CDR1 is MNHNS and CDR2 SASEGT. The length of the CDR3 is 15 residues. J lost 6 bases, V lost 4 bases, and 8 bases had no gene match. As DNA, the CDR3 is TGTGCCAGCAGTGGGGCTAGCGGGTCGACCAATGAGCAGTTCTTC. Protein: CASSGASGSTNEQFF.

Worth noting for this clone: A junction boundary mismatches the germline segment, possibly from a read error. The chain employs TRBV11-1 and TRBJ1-3, with D maybe TRBD1 (5 bases). The CDR3 runs 15 residues. The germline V gene has CDR1 SGHAT and CDR2 FQDESV (reference sequence). The CDR3 region has the DNA TGTGCCAGCAGCTTTGGGGGAGGGCCAGCCGCTGTACTGGATTTT. This codes for CASSFGGGPAAVLDF.

This sequence joins TRBV19 and TRBJ2-7; D is undetermined. The CDR3 has 16 amino acids. CDR1 is LNHDA, CDR2 SQIVND, per germline (reference sequence). Trimming left V 0 bases short and J 1 base short, with 13 bases between. CDR3 region: CASSIDHVRTSYEQYF. The CDR3 nucleotides are TGTGCCAGTAGTATAGATCATGTACGGACGTCCTACGAGCAGTACTTC.

CDR3 in amino acids: CASSLIGGYGYTF. The DNA of the CDR3 is TGTGCCAGCAGTTTAATCGGAGGCTATGGCTACACCTTC. This chain uses TRBV27 with TRBJ1-2; D unresolved. Germline-derived CDR1 and CDR2 are MNHEY and SMNVEV (reference sequence). The CDR3 sequence is 13 residues long. Trimming cost V 2 bases and J 4 bases, with 8 bases left between them.